Shown below are 25 T cell receptor beta chains from a single sample sequenced in a study of cytomegalovirus exposure and HLA in healthy donors (dated by TCRdb to between 2016 and 2019). Library generation was performed with the immunoSEQ multiplex PCR assay. For the multiplex PCR, a mixture combining 60 forward primers for TCR Vbeta segments and 13 reverse primers for TCR Jbeta segments was used. The source is immuneACCESS, and TCRdb retained only in-frame sequences with V and J called. Part of the clones is not carried over; for the studies checked, unresolved V genes explain less than half of this, and the remainder is unexplained. The sample includes under 150,000 clones, with roughly 88% observed a single time. The leading ten clones occupy 1.7% of the sample. The sequenced sample was PBMCs. The receptor source for this set is a boy aged 10-17 years in good health and CMV-seronegative.

The gene calls are TRBV27 and TRBJ1-5, with D possibly TRBD1 on 6 matching bases. Germline-derived CDR1 and CDR2 are MNHEY and SMNVEV (reference sequence). The CDR3 consists of 16 residues. V shed 5 bases and J shed 5 bases, with 19 bases lying between them. The CDR3 nucleotides read TGTGCCAGCAGTCTCTCCCCTACAGGGCGGGATCAGCCCCAGCATTTT. Translation: CASSLSPTGRDQPQHF.

This chain joins TRBV2 and TRBJ1-4; weak D call: TRBD1 (5 bases). Trimming cost V 0 bases and J 14 bases, with 10 bases left between them. The CDR3 consists of 12 residues. Looked up from germline, CDR1 is SNHLY and CDR2 is FYNNEI. CDR3: CASSEAAGRLFF. The CDR3 DNA follows: TGTGCCAGCAGTGAAGCGGCGGGGCGCCTGTTTTTT.

The chain recombines TRBV6-1 with TRBJ1-6, with D maybe TRBD1 (5 bases). Deletions cut 10 bases from V and 5 bases from J, with 15 bases between. CDR3 length: 14 residues. The germline CDR1 and CDR2 sequences are MNHNS and SASEGT. In nucleotides, the CDR3 is TGTGCCACCGATGAGGTAGGGGATAATTCACCCCTCCACTTT. It is translated as CATDEVGDNSPLHF.

The rearrangement uses TRBV19 and TRBJ2-3; 10 nucleotides agree with TRBD2. V was clipped by 3 bases and J by 5 bases; unmatched bases: 8. CDR1 and CDR2 from the germline V gene are LNHDA and SQIVND (reference sequence). The CDR3 has 16 amino acids. CDR3 residues: CASSIRTSGGVDTQYF. In nucleotides, the CDR3 is TGTGCCAGTAGTATTAGGACTAGCGGAGGAGTAGATACGCAGTATTTT.

The rearrangement uses TRBV6-5 and TRBJ1-1; maybe TRBD1 (6 bases). The CDR3 consists of 14 residues. Trimming pared 6 bases from V and 6 bases from J, leaving 17 bases between. The germline V gene has CDR1 MNHEY and CDR2 SVGAGI. In DNA, the CDR3 is TGTGCCAGCAGCCGACCCGGGACATTCTCTGAAGCTTTCTTT. Translation gives CASSRPGTFSEAFF.

This clone was detected many times. The rearrangement joins TRBV4-1 to TRBJ1-3; 7 bases fit TRBD1. J lost 8 bases, V lost 1 base, and 11 bases had no gene match. The CDR3 consists of 16 residues. CDR1 and CDR2 (germline): MGHRA, YSYEKL. The CDR3 DNA is TGCGCCAGCAGCCAAGTGGGACAGCCGACCCGTGACACCATATATTTT. It is translated as CASSQVGQPTRDTIYF.

The chain's CDR3 is CASNPDNFSNQPQHF. In DNA, the CDR3 is TGTGCCAGTAACCCCGACAACTTTAGCAATCAGCCCCAGCATTTT. The V call is TRBV19, the J call TRBJ1-5, with D unclear. The germline gives CDR1 LNHDA, CDR2 SQIVND (reference sequence). Trimming removed 7 bases at V and 0 bases at J, with 13 bases between. CDR3 size: 15 residues.

The chain links TRBV7-9 to TRBJ1-3, with TRBD1 matching 8 bases. Trimming at V came to 8 bases and at J to 1 base, leaving 7 bases not matched to a gene. CDR3 length equals 15 residues. CDR1 and CDR2 (germline): SEHNR, FQNEAQ (reference sequence). CDR3 sequence (DNA): TGTGCCAGCCAGGGACAGGAGATTTCTGGAAACACCATATATTTT. Translating it yields CASQGQEISGNTIYF.

The gene calls are TRBV6-5 and TRBJ2-1; no definite D call. The CDR3 has 14 amino acids. The germline V gene encodes CDR1 MNHEY and CDR2 SVGAGI. Trimming shortened V by 2 bases and J by 4 bases, and 9 bases separated the two germline ends. CDR3 sequence: CASSYEQRYNEQFF. CDR3 nucleotides: TGTGCCAGCAGTTACGAGCAGCGTTACAATGAGCAGTTCTTC.

V gene TRBV23-1 combines with J gene TRBJ2-1; D may be TRBD2 (5 bases). TRBV23-1 is annotated as an ORF whose role is uncertain. V was clipped by 4 bases and J by 4 bases, with 17 bases between them. The CDR3 length is 16 residues. The chain's CDR3 is CASSRYQRTRYNEQFF. The CDR3 DNA reads TGCGCCAGCAGTCGATATCAGAGGACTCGATACAATGAGCAGTTCTTC.

The V and J genes are TRBV4-3 and TRBJ1-4; possible D gene TRBD1, 6 bases. Germline loops: CDR1 LGHNA, CDR2 YSLEER. The V and J ends lost 0 bases and 7 bases respectively, with 15 bases between them. CDR3 size: 16 residues. The chain's CDR3 is CASSQDYDRQAEKLFF. The CDR3 DNA follows: TGCGCCAGCAGCCAAGATTATGACAGGCAGGCTGAAAAACTGTTTTTT.

J is TRBJ2-7 and V is TRBV5-4; 9 positions agree with TRBD2. This CDR3 has 16 amino acids. V shed 0 bases, J shed 1 base, and the junction held 5 bases outside the gene matches. Germline V gene data show CDR1 as SGHNT and CDR2 as YYREEE (reference sequence). The CDR3 sequence: CASSLGGAGGSYEQYF. The CDR3 nucleotides are TGTGCCAGCAGCTTGGGGGGAGCGGGAGGTTCCTACGAGCAGTACTTC. The whole variable domain, filled in from reference TRBV5-4 and TRBJ2-7, reads ETGVTQSPTHLIKTRGQQVTLRCSSQSGHNTVSWYQQALGQGPQFIFQYYREEENGRGNFPPRFSGLQFPNYSSELNVNALELDDSALYLCASSLGGAGGSYEQYFGPGTRLTVT.

This chain's CDR3 is CATSRRRWRSKNIQYF. The CDR3 DNA reads as TGTGCCACCAGCAGACGACGCTGGCGGTCCAAAAACATTCAGTACTTC. The chain recombines TRBV15 with TRBJ2-4; D unclear. CDR1 is LNHNV and CDR2 is YYDKDF in the germline V gene (reference sequence). This CDR3 has 16 amino acids. The V end was cut by 2 bases, the J end by 2 bases, with 13 bases between.

This chain connects TRBV2 to TRBJ1-1; TRBD1 is a possible D gene (5 bases). The CDR3 extends over 14 amino acids. V gave up 5 bases and J gave up 0 bases, with 10 bases separating them. Germline-derived CDR1 and CDR2 are SNHLY and FYNNEI. DNA for the CDR3: TGTGCCAGCAGTCGGGGGACGGTGAACACTGAAGCTTTCTTT. Its translation is CASSRGTVNTEAFF.

The chain combines TRBV11-2 with TRBJ2-7; D possibly corresponds to TRBD2 (7 bases). This CDR3 has 14 residues. V was cut by 5 bases and J by 1 base, with 12 bases left in between. Germline CDR1 reads SGHAT; CDR2 reads FQNNGV. CDR3 residues: CASSRGAASYEQYF. For the CDR3, the DNA is TGTGCCAGCAGCCGGGGGGCAGCTTCCTACGAGCAGTACTTC.

Notes on this clone: A read error may account for a junction end that differs from germline. The chain couples TRBV7-7 to TRBJ2-7; D not resolved. This CDR3 contains 13 residues. CDR1 is SSHAT and CDR2 is FNYEAQ in the germline V gene (reference sequence). CDR3 in DNA: TGTGCTAGCAGCTCAGGCCCCGGTAACGAGCAGTACTTC. It codes for CASSSGPGNEQYF.

The chain carries TRBV19 and TRBJ2-7, with 10 nucleotides matching TRBD2. The CDR3 spans 16 residues. The V gene end was trimmed by 5 bases and the J gene end by 6 bases; junction bases not matched to a gene: 13. Germline CDR1 is LNHDA and CDR2 is SQIVND (reference sequence). CDR3 nucleotide sequence: TGTGCCAGTAGTGTAACCCGGGTAGCGGGAGGAGGCGAGCAGTACTTC. The encoded protein is CASSVTRVAGGGEQYF. The full variable domain, completed using reference TRBV19 and TRBJ2-7, is DGGITQSPKYLFRKEGQNVTLSCEQNLNHDAMYWYRQDPGQGLRLIYYSQIVNDFQKGDIAEGYSVSREKKESFPLTVTSAQKNPTAFYLCASSVTRVAGGGEQYFGPGTRLTVT.

Note on this clone: Other DNA variants within this sample encode the same CDR3. In DNA, the CDR3 is TGTGCCAGTAGTATAGGACAGAACACTGAAGCTTTCTTT. Translated: CASSIGQNTEAFF. The chain is built from TRBV19 and TRBJ1-1, with D unclear. Trimming stripped 1 base from V and 1 base from J, with 4 bases between. CDR1 and CDR2 from the germline V gene are LNHDA and SQIVND (reference sequence). The CDR3 totals 13 residues.

The chain combines TRBV5-1 with TRBJ2-2; 7 bases are shared with TRBD1. V was pared by 1 base and J by 0 bases, with 12 bases of the junction left unmatched. Looked up from germline, CDR1 is SGHRS and CDR2 is YFSETQ. This CDR3 has 19 residues. DNA for the CDR3: TGCGCCAGCAGCTTGACACCGGGACAGATCTCCGCGAACACCGGGGAGCTGTTTTTT. This codes for CASSLTPGQISANTGELFF.

The CDR3 region is CSVEGRLNTEAFF. CDR3 DNA sequence: TGCAGCGTTGAAGGCCGGTTGAACACTGAAGCTTTCTTT. This chain uses TRBV29-1 with TRBJ1-1, with D uncertain. The CDR3 is made up of 13 amino acids. V was shortened by 1 base and J by 0 bases, with 6 bases between the two germline ends. Germline assignment: CDR1 SQVTM and CDR2 ANQGSEA.

The gene calls are TRBV7-2 and TRBJ1-2; 7 bases map to TRBD1. V dropped 2 bases and J dropped 8; count of bases not matched to a gene: 5. The CDR3 extends over 13 amino acids. Germline CDR1 is SGHTA and CDR2 is FQGNSA. For the CDR3, the DNA is TGTGCCAGCAGCTTAACAGGGGAGAGAGGCTACACCTTC. It encodes CASSLTGERGYTF.

In this sample, this clone turned up once. This chain connects TRBV9 to TRBJ2-7; possibly TRBD2 for D (7 bases). This CDR3 is 15 amino acids long. Germline-derived CDR1 and CDR2 are SGDLS and YYNGEE. Trimming took 4 bases from V and 4 from J, leaving 18 bases between them. The CDR3 sequence: CASSPGLGGLYEQYF. The CDR3 region has the DNA TGTGCCAGCAGCCCAGGATTGGGGGGGCTATACGAGCAGTACTTC.

The chain uses TRBV13 and TRBJ2-7; 12 nucleotides align to TRBD2. V shed 0 bases, J shed 7 bases, and the junction held 1 base outside the gene matches. The V gene's germline CDR1 is PRHDT and CDR2 FYEKMQ (reference sequence). The CDR3 runs to 14 residues. The CDR3 protein is CASSLGLAGGEQYF. The CDR3 nucleotides read TGTGCCAGCAGCTTAGGACTAGCGGGAGGTGAGCAGTACTTC.

The J gene is TRBJ2-7, the V gene TRBV2; 8 nucleotides agree with TRBD1. CDR1 and CDR2 from the germline V gene are SNHLY and FYNNEI. Trimming at V came to 4 bases and at J to 12 bases, leaving 8 bases not matched to a gene. The CDR3 is 12 residues long. CDR3: CASSAPGQVVYF. CDR3 nucleotide sequence: TGTGCCAGCAGTGCCCCGGGACAGGTGGTGTACTTC.

This rearrangement joins TRBV4-1 to TRBJ2-1, with TRBD2 matching over 16 bases. The CDR3 consists of 19 residues. Germline V CDR1 and CDR2: MGHRA, YSYEKL. J was trimmed by 2 bases and V by 7 bases; bases with no gene match: 11. The CDR3 reads CASTASGTSGGATYNEQFF. Written as DNA, the CDR3 is TGCGCCAGCACCGCCTCCGGGACTAGCGGGGGGGCCACCTACAATGAGCAGTTCTTC.